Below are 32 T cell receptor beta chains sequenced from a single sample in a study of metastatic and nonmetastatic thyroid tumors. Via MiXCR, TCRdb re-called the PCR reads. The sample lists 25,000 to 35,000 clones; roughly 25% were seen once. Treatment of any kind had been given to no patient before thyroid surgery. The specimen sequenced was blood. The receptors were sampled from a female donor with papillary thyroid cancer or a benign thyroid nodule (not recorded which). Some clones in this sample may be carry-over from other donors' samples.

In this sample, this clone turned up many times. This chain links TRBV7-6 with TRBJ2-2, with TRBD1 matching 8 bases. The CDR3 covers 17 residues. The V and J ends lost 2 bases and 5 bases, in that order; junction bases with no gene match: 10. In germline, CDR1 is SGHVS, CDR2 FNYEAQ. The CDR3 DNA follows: TGTGCCAGCAGCTTATGGCCTCAGGGGGCTCGGACCGGGGAGCTGTTTTTT. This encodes CASSLWPQGARTGELFF.

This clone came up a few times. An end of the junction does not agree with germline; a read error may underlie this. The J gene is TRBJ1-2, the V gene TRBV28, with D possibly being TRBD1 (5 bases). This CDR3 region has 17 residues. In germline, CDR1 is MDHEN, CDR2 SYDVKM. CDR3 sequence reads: CAISHRQIRLSNYGYTF. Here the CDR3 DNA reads TGTGCCATCAGTCACCGACAGATCCGGCTTTCTAACTATGGCTACACCTTC.

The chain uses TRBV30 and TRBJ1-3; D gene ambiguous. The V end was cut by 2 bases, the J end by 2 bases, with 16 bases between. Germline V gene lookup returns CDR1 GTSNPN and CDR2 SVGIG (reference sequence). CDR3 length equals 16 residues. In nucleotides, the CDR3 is TGTGCCTGGAGTAGTACGGAGACATCACCTGGAAACACCATATATTTT. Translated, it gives CAWSSTETSPGNTIYF.

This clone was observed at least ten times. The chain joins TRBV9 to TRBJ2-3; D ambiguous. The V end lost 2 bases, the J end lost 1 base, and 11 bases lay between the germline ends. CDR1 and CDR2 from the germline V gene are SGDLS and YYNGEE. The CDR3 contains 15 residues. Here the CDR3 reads CASSVNSAGTDTQYF. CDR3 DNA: TGTGCCAGCAGCGTGAATTCCGCCGGCACAGATACGCAGTATTTT. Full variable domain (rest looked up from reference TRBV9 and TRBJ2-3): DSGVTQTPKHLITATGQRVTLRCSPRSGDLSVYWYQQSLDQGLQFLIQYYNGEERAKGNILERFSAQQFPDLHSELNLSSLELGDSALYFCASSVNSAGTDTQYFGPGTRLTVL.

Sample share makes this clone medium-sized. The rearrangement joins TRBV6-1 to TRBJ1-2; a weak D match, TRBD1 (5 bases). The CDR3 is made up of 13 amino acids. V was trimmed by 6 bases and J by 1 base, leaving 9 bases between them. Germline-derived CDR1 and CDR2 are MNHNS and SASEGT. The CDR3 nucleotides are TGTGCCAGCAGCGTTGGGGGTAACTATGGCTACACCTTC. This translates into CASSVGGNYGYTF.

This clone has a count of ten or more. CDR3 nucleotides: TGTGCCAGCAGCCGTGACCGGACAGATACGCAGTATTTT. Amino acid sequence: CASSRDRTDTQYF. The V call is TRBV14, the J call TRBJ2-3, with unresolved D. CDR1 and CDR2 from the germline V gene are SGHDN and FVKESK. The CDR3 extends over 13 amino acids. Deletions cut 4 bases from V and 3 bases from J, with 8 bases between.

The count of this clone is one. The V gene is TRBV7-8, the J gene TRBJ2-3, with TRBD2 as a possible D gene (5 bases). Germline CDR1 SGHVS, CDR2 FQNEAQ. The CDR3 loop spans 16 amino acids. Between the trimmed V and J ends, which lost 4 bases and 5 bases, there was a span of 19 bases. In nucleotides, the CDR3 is TGTGCCAGCAGCTCCGAAGCGGTCTTTACGGGAGATACGCAGTATTTT. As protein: CASSSEAVFTGDTQYF. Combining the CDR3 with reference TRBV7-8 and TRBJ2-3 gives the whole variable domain GAGVSQSPRYKVAKRGQDVALRCDPISGHVSLFWYQQALGQGPEFLTYFQNEAQLDKSGLPSDRFFAERPEGSVSTLKIQRTQQEDSAVYLCASSSEAVFTGDTQYFGPGTRLTVL.

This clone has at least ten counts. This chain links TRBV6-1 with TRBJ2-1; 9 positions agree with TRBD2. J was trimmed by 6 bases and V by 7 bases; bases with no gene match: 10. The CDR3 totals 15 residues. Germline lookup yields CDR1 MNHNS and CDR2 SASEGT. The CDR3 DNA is TGTGCCAGCACCGAAAGGCTAGCGGGGTCCAATGAGCAGTTCTTC. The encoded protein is CASTERLAGSNEQFF.

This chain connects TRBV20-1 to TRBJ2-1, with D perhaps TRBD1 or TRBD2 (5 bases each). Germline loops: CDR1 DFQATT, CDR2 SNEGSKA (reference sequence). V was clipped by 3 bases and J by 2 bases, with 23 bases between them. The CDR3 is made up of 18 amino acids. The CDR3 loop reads CSARAWGGRVGPYNEQFF. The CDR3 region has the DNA TGCAGTGCTAGGGCCTGGGGCGGTAGGGTGGGACCCTACAATGAGCAGTTCTTC.

DNA for the CDR3: TGTGCCAGCAGTTACGACTGGAGCTCCTACGAGCAGTACTTC. This encodes CASSYDWSSYEQYF. The rearrangement joins TRBV6-2 or TRBV6-3 to TRBJ2-7; D is ambiguous. Trimming removed 2 bases from V and 0 bases from J, with 8 bases in between. Germline assignment: CDR1 MNHEY and CDR2 SVGEGT. CDR3 size: 14 residues.

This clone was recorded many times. In nucleotides, the CDR3 is TGTGCCAGCAAGGGGGACAGATCGGGGAGTGAAAAACTGTTTTTT. This gives the protein CASKGDRSGSEKLFF. The gene calls are TRBV6-1 and TRBJ1-4, with 7 positions matching TRBD1. Germline-derived CDR1 and CDR2 are MNHNS and SASEGT. The CDR3 sequence is 15 residues long. Germline trimming cut 7 bases from V and 7 bases from J; bases unmatched to any gene: 12.

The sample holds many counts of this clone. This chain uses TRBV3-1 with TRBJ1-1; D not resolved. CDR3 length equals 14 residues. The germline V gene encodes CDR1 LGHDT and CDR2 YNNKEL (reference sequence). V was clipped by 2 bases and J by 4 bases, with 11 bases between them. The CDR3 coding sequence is TGTGCCAGCAGCCAACGACAACGGTTCACTGAAGCTTTCTTT. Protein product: CASSQRQRFTEAFF.

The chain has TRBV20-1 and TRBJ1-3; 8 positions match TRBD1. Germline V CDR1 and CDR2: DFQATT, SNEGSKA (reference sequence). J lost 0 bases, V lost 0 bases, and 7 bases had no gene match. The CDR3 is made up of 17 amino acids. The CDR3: CSARDITGGVSGNTIYF. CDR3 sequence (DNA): TGCAGTGCTAGAGATATAACAGGGGGAGTCTCTGGAAACACCATATATTTT.

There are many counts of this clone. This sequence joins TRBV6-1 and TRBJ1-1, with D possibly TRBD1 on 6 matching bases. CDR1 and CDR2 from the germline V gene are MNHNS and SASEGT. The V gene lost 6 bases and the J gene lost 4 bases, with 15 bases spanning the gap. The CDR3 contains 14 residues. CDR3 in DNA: TGTGCCAGCAGGCCAAGGCGGACAGTCACTGAAGCTTTCTTT. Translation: CASRPRRTVTEAFF.

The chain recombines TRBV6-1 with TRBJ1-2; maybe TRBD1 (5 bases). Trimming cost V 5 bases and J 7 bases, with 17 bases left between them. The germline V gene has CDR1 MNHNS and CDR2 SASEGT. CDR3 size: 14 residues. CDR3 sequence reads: CASSPRAGVVGYTF. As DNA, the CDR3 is TGTGCCAGCAGTCCCCGGGCGGGGGTAGTTGGCTACACCTTC.

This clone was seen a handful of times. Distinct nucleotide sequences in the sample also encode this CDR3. The CDR3 region has the DNA TGTGCCAGTGGCAGAGAGCAGTACTTC. Encoded protein: CASGREQYF. The rearrangement uses TRBV27 and TRBJ2-7; unclear D gene. V lost 9 bases, J lost 7 bases, and 7 bases lay in between. CDR3 length equals 9 residues. CDR1 and CDR2 (germline): MNHEY, SMNVEV (reference sequence).

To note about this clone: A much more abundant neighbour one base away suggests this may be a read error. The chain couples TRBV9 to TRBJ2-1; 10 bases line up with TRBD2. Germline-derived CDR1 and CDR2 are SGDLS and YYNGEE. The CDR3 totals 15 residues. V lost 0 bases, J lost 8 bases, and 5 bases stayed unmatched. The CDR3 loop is CASSVGVLAGDEQFF. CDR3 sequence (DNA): TGTGCCAGCAGCGTAGGGGTCCTAGCGGGGGATGAGCAGTTCTTC. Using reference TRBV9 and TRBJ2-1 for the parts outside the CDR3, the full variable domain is DSGVTQTPKHLITATGQRVTLRCSPRSGDLSVYWYQQSLDQGLQFLIQYYNGEERAKGNILERFSAQQFPDLHSELNLSSLELGDSALYFCASSVGVLAGDEQFFGPGTRLTVL.

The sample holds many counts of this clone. The CDR3 sequence is CASSSMGGLDSPLHF. DNA for the CDR3: TGTGCCAGCAGCTCAATGGGAGGGCTAGATTCACCCCTCCACTTT. This chain joins TRBV7-9 and TRBJ1-6; D uncertain. Trimming removed 4 bases from V and 8 bases from J, with 15 bases in between. This CDR3 is built from 15 residues. CDR1 and CDR2 from the germline V gene are SEHNR and FQNEAQ (reference sequence).

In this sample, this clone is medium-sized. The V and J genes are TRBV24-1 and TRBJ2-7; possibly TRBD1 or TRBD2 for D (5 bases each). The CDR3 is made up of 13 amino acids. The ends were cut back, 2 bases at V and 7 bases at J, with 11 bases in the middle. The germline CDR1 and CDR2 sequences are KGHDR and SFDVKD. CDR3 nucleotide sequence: TGTGCCACCAGTGATTCGCCCAGGGAGGAGCAGTACTTC. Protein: CATSDSPREEQYF.

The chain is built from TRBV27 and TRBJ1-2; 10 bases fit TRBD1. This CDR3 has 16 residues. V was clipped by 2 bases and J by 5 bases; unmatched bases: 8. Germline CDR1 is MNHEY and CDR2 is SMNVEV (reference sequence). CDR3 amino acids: CASSLDLTGGAYGYTF. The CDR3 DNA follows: TGTGCCAGCAGTTTAGACCTGACAGGGGGCGCGTATGGCTACACCTTC.

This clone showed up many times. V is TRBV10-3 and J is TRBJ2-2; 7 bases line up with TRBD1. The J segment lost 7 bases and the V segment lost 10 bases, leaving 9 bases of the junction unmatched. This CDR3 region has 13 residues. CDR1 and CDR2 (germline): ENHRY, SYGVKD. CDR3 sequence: CATEGARSGELFF. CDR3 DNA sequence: TGTGCCACCGAGGGGGCGCGTAGCGGGGAGCTGTTTTTT.

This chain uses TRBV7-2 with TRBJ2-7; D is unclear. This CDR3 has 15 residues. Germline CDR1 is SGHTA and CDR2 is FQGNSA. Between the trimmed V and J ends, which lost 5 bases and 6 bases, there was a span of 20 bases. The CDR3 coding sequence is TGTGCCAGCAGCCTCATTCCAATGGCCGCTAGCGAGCAGTACTTC. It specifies CASSLIPMAASEQYF.

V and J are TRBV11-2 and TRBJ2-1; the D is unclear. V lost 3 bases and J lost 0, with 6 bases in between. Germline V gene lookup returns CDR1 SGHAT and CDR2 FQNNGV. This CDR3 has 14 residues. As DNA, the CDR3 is TGTGCCAGCAGCTTCAGAAACTCCTACAATGAGCAGTTCTTC. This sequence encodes CASSFRNSYNEQFF.

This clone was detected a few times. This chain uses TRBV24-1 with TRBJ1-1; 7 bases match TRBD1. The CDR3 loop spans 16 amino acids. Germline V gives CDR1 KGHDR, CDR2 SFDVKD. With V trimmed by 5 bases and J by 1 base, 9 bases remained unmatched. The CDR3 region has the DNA TGTGCCACCAGTGTGAGAGGGACAGCTAGGAACACTGAAGCTTTCTTT. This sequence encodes CATSVRGTARNTEAFF.

CDR3 sequence reads: CASSQIIGGNQPQHF. As DNA, the CDR3 is TGCGCCAGCAGCCAAATTATCGGAGGGAATCAGCCCCAGCATTTT. The rearrangement joins TRBV4-1 to TRBJ1-5; D ambiguous. The germline V gene encodes CDR1 MGHRA and CDR2 YSYEKL. CDR3 size: 15 residues. Deletions cut 2 bases from V and 4 bases from J, with 12 bases between.

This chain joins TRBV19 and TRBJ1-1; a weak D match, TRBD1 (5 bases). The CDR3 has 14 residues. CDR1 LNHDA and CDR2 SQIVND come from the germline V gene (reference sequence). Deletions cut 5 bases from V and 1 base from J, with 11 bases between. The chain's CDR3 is CASSPGRTNTEAFF. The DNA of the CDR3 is TGTGCCAGTAGTCCGGGACGGACGAACACTGAAGCTTTCTTT.

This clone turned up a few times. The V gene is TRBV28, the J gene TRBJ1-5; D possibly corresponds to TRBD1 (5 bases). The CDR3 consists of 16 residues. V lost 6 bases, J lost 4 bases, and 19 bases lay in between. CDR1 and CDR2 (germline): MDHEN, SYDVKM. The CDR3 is CASRPTWVQGNQPQHF. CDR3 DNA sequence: TGTGCCAGCAGACCTACATGGGTCCAGGGTAATCAGCCCCAGCATTTT.

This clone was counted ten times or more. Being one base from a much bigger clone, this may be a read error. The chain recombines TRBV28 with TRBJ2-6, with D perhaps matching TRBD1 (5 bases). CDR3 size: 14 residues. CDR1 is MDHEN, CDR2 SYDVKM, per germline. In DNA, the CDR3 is TGTGCCAGCAGTCTTATCTCTGGGGCCAACGCCCTGACTTTC. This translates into CASSLISGANALTF.

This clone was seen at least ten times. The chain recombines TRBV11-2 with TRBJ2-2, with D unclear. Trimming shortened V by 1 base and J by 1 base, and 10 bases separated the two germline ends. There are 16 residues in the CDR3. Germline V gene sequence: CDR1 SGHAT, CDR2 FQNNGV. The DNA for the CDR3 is TGTGCCAGCAGCTTAGGAGGCGTTCAGAACACCGGGGAGCTGTTTTTT. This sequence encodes CASSLGGVQNTGELFF.

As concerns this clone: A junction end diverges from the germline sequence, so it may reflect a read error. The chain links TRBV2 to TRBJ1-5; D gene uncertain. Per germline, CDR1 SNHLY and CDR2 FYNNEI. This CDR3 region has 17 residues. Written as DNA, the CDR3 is TGTGCCAGCAGTGAGAATCGGGTAGGCATTAACAATCAGCCTCAGCATTTT. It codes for CASSENRVGINNQPQHF.

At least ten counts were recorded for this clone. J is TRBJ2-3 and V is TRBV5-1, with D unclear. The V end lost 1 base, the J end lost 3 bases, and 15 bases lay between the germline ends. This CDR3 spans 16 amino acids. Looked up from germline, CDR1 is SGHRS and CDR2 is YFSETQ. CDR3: CASSLSDRLGTDTQYF. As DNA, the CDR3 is TGCGCCAGCAGCTTGTCGGATCGGTTGGGGACAGATACGCAGTATTTT.

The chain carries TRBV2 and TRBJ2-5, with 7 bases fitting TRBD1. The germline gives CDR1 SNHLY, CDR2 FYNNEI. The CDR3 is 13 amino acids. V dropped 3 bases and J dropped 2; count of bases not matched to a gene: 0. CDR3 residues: CASSEGQQETQYF. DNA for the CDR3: TGTGCCAGCAGTGAGGGACAGCAAGAGACCCAGTACTTC.